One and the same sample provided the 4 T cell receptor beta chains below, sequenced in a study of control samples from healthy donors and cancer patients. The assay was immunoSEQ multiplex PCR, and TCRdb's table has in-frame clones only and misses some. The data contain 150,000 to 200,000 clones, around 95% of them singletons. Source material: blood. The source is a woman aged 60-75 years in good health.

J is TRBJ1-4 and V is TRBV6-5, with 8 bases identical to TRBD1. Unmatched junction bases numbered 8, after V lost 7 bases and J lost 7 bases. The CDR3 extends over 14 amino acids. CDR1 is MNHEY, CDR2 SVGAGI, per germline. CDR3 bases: TGTGCCAGCAACGATGGACAGGGCGGTGAAAAACTGTTTTTT. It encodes CASNDGQGGEKLFF.

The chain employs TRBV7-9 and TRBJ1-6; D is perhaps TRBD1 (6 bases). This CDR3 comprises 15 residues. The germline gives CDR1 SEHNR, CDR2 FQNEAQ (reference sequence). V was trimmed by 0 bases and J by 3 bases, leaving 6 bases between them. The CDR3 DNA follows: TGTGCCAGCAGCTTAGCACAGGGCTATAATTCACCCCTCCACTTT. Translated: CASSLAQGYNSPLHF.

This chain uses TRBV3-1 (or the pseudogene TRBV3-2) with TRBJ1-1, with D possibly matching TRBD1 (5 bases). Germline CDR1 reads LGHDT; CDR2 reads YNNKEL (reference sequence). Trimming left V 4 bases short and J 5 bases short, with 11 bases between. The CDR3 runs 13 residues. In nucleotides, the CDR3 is TGTGCCAGCAGCCCGACAGTGATTACTGAAGCTTTCTTT. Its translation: CASSPTVITEAFF.

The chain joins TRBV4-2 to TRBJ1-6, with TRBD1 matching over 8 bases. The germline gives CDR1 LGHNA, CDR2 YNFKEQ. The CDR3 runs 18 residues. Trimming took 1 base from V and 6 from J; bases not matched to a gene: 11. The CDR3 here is CASSQVGIGQGRNSPLHF. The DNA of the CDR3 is TGTGCCAGCAGCCAAGTGGGGATAGGACAGGGCCGTAATTCACCCCTCCACTTT.